The clone carrying this TCR beta chain was seen a single time. This specimen belongs to a study of T cell changes during pregnancy in multiple sclerosis. V was shortened by 3 bases and J by 2 bases, with 7 bases between the two germline ends. From germline, CDR1 is LNHDA and CDR2 SQIVND (reference sequence). CDR3 size: 13 residues. Profiled with immunoSEQ multiplex PCR; TCRdb holds only in-frame clones, not every one. The repertoire holds 40,000 to 50,000 clones, with around 92% as singletons. The sequencing used CD4+ T cells from peripheral blood mononuclear cells, collected in the third trimester of pregnancy. V gene TRBV19 combines with J gene TRBJ1-2; D remains unclear. The sequence derives from a female donor with multiple sclerosis, enrolled in a pregnancy study. The CDR3 coding sequence is TGTGCCAGTAGTATGGCCAGAAACTATGGCTACACCTTC. The encoded protein is CASSMARNYGYTF.